This is a list of T cell receptor beta chains from one sample in a study of beta chain features in type 1 diabetes. The assay was immunoSEQ multiplex PCR, and TCRdb's table has in-frame clones only and misses some. The sample carries under 350,000 clones, roughly 13% recorded once. The sample taken for sequencing was naive CD4+ T cells from blood. The source of these receptors is a man between 25 and 39 years old with type 1 diabetes. Each CDR3 is given with its conserved first and last residue. The order of the fields is V gene, J gene, clone size, D gene, CDR3 DNA, CDR3 protein. D genes are given only for firm matches. Not every row has a clone size; where given, it reads once, few, many or a size class.

>TRBV5-1|TRBJ2-5|few|TRBD1
TGCGCCAGCAGCTTTACAGGGGGCGGACAGACCCAGTACTTC
CASSFTGGGQTQYF
>TRBV28|TRBJ1-2|NA|NA
TGTGCCAGCAGTAATAGCGGGACGCAGGGCTACACCTTC
CASSNSGTQGYTF
>TRBV5-1|TRBJ2-5|few|TRBD2
TGCGCCAGCAGCCGTTCTTCTAGCGGGGGAGAGACCCAGTACTTC
CASSRSSSGGETQYF
>TRBV18|TRBJ2-3|NA|NA
TGTGCCAGCTCGGGGCTGGATACGCAGTATTTT
CASSGLDTQYF
>TRBV18|TRBJ2-3|few|TRBD2
TGTGCCAGCTCACCACAGATAGCGGGAACAGATACGCAGTATTTT
CASSPQIAGTDTQYF
>TRBV25-1|TRBJ1-4|NA|NA
TGTGCCAGCAGTGGTGACTTTGAAAAACTGTTTTTT
CASSGDFEKLFF
>TRBV7-2|TRBJ2-1|NA|NA
TGTGCCAGCAGCATACGACTAGAGACGAATAGCGAGCAGTTCTTC
CASSIRLETNSEQFF
>TRBV7-2|TRBJ1-5|NA|NA
TGTGCCAGCAGCTCCAGGGGAGATCAGCCCCAGCATTTT
CASSSRGDQPQHF
>TRBV10-3|TRBJ2-5|few|TRBD2
TGTGCCATCAGCCCCGCCTGGACTAGCGGACAAGAGACCCAGTACTTC
CAISPAWTSGQETQYF
>TRBV2|TRBJ2-2|NA|TRBD2
TGTGCCAGCAGTGAAAGGACTAGCGGGACCGGGGAGCTGTTTTTT
CASSERTSGTGELFF
>TRBV7-2|TRBJ2-7|NA|NA
TGTGCCAGCAGCTTAGTAACCCAGAACGAGCAGTACTTC
CASSLVTQNEQYF
>TRBV11-2|TRBJ2-2|few|NA
TGTGCCAGCAGCTTAGATCGGGGAGCGGGTGAGCTGTTTTTT
CASSLDRGAGELFF
>TRBV4-3|TRBJ2-7|few|TRBD2
TGCGCCAGCAGCGTCGGTGTAGCGGGCTTAACCTACGAGCAGTACTTC
CASSVGVAGLTYEQYF
>TRBV30|TRBJ1-3|few|NA
TGTGCCTGTGGACTTCAAGCCGGAAACACCATATATTTT
CACGLQAGNTIYF